The sequence of this T cell receptor (beta chain) was determined in a study of human T cells and chemical hapten exposure. Background on the study: Sensitization applied 2% DPC to approximately 2 cm by approximately 2 cm of upper inner arm skin. Notes on the study in general: Alopecia in all donors means immunity may differ from healthy individuals. After DPC sensitization, TCRs above 1 in 1000 frequency showed no change.

This clonotype was seen only a few times. Its target is not known. Regarding time point: patch test 1, 2 weeks after DPC sensitization. The treatment denotes: therapeutic diphenylcyclopropenone sensitization with weekly scalp DPC. Trimming took 3 bases from V and 8 from J; bases not matched to a gene: 10. The germline V gene encodes CDR1 KGHDR and CDR2 SFDVKD. The CDR3 loop spans 16 amino acids. TCRdb re-called the RACE reads with MiXCR, one entry per CDR3 protein. In the table there are roughly 200,000 distinct CDR3 sequences, approximately 20% of which are singletons. This clonotype was obtained from a woman in her fifties or sixties with alopecia areata. Some clones in this sample may be carry-over from other donors' samples. Material: whole blood, obtained in connection with sensitization to the hapten diphenylcyclopropenone (DPC). The chain is built from TRBV24-1 and TRBJ2-1; TRBD1 matches at 9 bases. The CDR3 protein is CATSDNTGGVFDEQFF. CDR3 bases: TGTGCCACCAGTGATAACACAGGGGGCGTCTTCGATGAGCAGTTCTTC.